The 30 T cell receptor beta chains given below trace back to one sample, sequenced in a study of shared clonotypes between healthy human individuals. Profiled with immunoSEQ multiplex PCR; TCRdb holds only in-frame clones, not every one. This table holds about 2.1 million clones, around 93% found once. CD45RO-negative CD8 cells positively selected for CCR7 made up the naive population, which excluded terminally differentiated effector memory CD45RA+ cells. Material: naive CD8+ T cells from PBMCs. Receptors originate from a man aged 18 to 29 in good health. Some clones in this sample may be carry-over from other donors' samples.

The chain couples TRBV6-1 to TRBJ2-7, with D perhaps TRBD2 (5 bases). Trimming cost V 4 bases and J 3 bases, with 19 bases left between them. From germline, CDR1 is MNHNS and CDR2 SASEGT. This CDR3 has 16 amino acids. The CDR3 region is CASSGRVPETHYEQYF. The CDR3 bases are TGTGCCAGCAGTGGGCGGGTCCCAGAGACTCACTACGAGCAGTACTTC.

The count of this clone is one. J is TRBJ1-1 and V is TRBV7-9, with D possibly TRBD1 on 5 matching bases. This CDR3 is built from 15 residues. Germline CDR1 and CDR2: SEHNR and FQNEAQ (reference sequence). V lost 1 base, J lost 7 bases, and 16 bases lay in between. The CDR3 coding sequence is TGTGCCAGCAGCTTAGGAGGCAGGGAGGGAGGTGAAGCTTTCTTT. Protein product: CASSLGGREGGEAFF.

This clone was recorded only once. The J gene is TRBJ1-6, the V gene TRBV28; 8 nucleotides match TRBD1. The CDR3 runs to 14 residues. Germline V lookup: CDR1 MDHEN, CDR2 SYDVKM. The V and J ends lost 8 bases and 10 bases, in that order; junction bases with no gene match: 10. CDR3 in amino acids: CASGSRGRGSPLHF. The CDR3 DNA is TGTGCCAGCGGCTCCAGGGGGCGCGGATCACCCCTCCACTTT.

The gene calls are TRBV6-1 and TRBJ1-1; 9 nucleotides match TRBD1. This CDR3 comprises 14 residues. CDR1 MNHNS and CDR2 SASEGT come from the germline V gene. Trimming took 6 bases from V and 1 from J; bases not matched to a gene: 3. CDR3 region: CASSHRGRNTEAFF. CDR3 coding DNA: TGTGCCAGCAGCCACAGGGGGCGGAACACTGAAGCTTTCTTT.

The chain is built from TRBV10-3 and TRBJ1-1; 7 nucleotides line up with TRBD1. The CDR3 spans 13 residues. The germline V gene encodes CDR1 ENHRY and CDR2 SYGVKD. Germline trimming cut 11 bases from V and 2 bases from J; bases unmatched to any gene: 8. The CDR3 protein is CAAQTGTNTEAFF. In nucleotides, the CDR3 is TGTGCCGCCCAGACAGGGACTAACACTGAAGCTTTCTTT.

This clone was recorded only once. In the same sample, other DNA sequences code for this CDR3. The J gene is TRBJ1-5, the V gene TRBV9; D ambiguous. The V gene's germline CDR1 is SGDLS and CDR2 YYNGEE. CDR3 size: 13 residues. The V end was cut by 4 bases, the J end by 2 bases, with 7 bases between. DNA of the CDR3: TGTGCCAGCAGCCCTAGCGGCAATCAGCCCCAGCATTTT. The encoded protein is CASSPSGNQPQHF.

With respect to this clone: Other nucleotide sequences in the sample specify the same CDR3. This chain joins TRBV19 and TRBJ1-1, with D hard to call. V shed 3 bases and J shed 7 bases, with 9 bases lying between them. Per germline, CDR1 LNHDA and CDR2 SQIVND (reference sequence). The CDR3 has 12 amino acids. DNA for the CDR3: TGTGCCAGTAGTATCGGGCAGATTGAAGCTTTCTTT. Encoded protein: CASSIGQIEAFF.

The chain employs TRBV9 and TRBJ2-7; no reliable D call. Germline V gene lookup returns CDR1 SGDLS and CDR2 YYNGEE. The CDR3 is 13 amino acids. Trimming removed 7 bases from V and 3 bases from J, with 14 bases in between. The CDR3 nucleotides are TGTGCCAGCCCGGGCGGTACACACTACGAGCAGTACTTC. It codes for CASPGGTHYEQYF. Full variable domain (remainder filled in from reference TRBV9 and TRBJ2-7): DSGVTQTPKHLITATGQRVTLRCSPRSGDLSVYWYQQSLDQGLQFLIQYYNGEERAKGNILERFSAQQFPDLHSELNLSSLELGDSALYFCASPGGTHYEQYFGPGTRLTVT.

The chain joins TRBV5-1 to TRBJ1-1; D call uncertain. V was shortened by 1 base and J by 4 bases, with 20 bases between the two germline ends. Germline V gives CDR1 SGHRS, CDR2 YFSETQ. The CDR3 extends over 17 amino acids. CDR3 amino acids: CASSLSNLRAGPTEAFF. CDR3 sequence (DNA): TGCGCCAGCAGCTTGTCCAATTTACGGGCAGGCCCCACTGAAGCTTTCTTT. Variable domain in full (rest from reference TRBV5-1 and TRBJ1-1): KAGVTQTPRYLIKTRGQQVTLSCSPISGHRSVSWYQQTPGQGLQFLFEYFSETQRNKGNFPGRFSGRQFSNSRSEMNVSTLELGDSALYLCASSLSNLRAGPTEAFFGQGTRLTVV.

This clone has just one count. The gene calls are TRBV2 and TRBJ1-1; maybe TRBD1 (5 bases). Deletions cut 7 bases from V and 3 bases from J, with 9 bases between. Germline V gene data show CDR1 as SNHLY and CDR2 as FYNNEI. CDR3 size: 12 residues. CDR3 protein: CASTAGDTEAFF. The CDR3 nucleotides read TGTGCCAGCACCGCGGGGGACACTGAAGCTTTCTTT.

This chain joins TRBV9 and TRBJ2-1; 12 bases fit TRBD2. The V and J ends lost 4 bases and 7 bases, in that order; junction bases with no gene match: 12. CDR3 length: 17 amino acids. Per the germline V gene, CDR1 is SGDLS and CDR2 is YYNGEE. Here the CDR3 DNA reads TGTGCCAGCAGCCATAACCCTAGCGGGAGGGCCCCGAATGAGCAGTTCTTC. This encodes CASSHNPSGRAPNEQFF.

The CDR3 loop reads CASSSERERTDTQYF. The CDR3 coding sequence is TGTGCCAGCAGCTCAGAGCGGGAGCGCACAGATACGCAGTATTTT. The chain is built from TRBV7-2 and TRBJ2-3, with 8 bases matching TRBD2. V lost 4 bases to trimming and J lost 1 base; unmatched junction nucleotides: 4. CDR1 SGHTA and CDR2 FQGNSA come from the germline V gene. The CDR3 consists of 15 residues.

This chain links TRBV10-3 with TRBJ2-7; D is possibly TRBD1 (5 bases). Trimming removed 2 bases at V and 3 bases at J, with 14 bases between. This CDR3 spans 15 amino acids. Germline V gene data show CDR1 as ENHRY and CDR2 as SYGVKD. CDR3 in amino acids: CAISESWQGLYEQYF. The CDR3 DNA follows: TGTGCCATCAGTGAGAGTTGGCAGGGCCTCTACGAGCAGTACTTC.

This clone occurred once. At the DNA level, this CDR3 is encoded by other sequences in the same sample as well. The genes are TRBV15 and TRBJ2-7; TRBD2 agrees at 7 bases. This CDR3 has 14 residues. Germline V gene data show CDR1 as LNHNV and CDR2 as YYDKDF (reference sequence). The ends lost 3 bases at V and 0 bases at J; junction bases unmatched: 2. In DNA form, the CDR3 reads TGTGCCACCAGCAGCGGCGGGAGCTCCTACGAGCAGTACTTC. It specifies CATSSGGSSYEQYF.

CDR3 residues: CASSMGNPSTGELFF. Here the CDR3 DNA reads TGTGCCAGCAGTATGGGCAATCCCAGCACCGGGGAGCTGTTTTTT. The chain joins TRBV28 to TRBJ2-2; D ambiguous. This CDR3 contains 15 residues. V lost 5 bases and J 4 bases, leaving 14 bases between the germline ends. Germline CDR1 is MDHEN and CDR2 is SYDVKM.

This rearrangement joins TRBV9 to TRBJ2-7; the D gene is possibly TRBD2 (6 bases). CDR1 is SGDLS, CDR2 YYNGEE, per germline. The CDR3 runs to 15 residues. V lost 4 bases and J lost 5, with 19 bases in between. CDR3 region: CASSPQTRAGHEQYF. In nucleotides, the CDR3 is TGTGCCAGCAGCCCCCAGACTAGAGCCGGCCACGAGCAGTACTTC.

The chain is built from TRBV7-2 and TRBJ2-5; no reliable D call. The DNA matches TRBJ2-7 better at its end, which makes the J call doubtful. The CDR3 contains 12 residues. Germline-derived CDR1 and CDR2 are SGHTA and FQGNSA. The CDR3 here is CASSSMGYEQYF. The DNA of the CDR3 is TGTGCCAGCAGCTCCATGGGCTACGAGCAGTACTTC.

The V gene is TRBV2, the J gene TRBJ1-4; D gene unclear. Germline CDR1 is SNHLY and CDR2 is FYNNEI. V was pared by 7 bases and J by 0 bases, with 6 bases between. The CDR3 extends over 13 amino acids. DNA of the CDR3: TGTGCCAGCATCATCGCAACTAATGAAAAACTGTTTTTT. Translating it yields CASIIATNEKLFF.

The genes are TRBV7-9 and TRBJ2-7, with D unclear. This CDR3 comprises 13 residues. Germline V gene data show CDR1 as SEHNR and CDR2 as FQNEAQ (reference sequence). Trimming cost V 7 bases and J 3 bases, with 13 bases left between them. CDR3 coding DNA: TGTGCCAGCACCCATCCGCCAGACTACGAGCAGTACTTC. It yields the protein CASTHPPDYEQYF. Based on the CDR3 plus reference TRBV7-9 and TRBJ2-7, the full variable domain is DTGVSQNPRHKITKRGQNVTFRCDPISEHNRLYWYRQTLGQGPEFLTYFQNEAQLEKSRLLSDRFSAERPKGSFSTLEIQRTEQGDSAMYLCASTHPPDYEQYFGPGTRLTVT.

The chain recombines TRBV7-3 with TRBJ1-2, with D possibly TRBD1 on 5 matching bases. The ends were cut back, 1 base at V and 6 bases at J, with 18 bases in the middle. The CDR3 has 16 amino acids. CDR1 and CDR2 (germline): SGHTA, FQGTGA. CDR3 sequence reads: CASSLKPGLSRDGYTF. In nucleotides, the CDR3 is TGTGCCAGCAGCTTAAAACCGGGACTCTCCAGGGATGGCTACACCTTC.

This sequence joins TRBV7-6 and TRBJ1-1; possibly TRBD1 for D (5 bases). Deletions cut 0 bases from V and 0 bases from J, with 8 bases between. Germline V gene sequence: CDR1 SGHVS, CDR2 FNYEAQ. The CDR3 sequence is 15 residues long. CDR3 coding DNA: TGTGCCAGCAGCTTAGCGGGAGGGGTGAACACTGAAGCTTTCTTT. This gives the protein CASSLAGGVNTEAFF.

CDR3 DNA sequence: TGTGCCAGTGGCCTGGAGGGGGCGAGTGGTGGCTACACCTTC. Amino acid sequence: CASGLEGASGGYTF. This chain links TRBV6-5 with TRBJ1-2, with 7 nucleotides matching TRBD1. Germline CDR1 is MNHEY and CDR2 is SVGAGI. The junction had 14 bases not matched to a gene; V was cut back by 9 bases and J by 7 bases. The CDR3 is 14 amino acids.

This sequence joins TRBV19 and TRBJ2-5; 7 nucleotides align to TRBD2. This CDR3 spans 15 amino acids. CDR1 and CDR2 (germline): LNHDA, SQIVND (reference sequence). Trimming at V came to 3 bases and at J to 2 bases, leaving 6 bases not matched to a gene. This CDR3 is CASSMREWGQETQYF. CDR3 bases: TGTGCCAGTAGTATGCGGGAGTGGGGGCAAGAGACCCAGTACTTC.

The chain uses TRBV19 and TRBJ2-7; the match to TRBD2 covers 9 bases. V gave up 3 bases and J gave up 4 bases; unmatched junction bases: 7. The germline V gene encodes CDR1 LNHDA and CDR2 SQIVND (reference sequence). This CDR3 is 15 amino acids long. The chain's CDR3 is CASSMVGTSLYEQYF. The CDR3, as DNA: TGTGCCAGTAGTATGGTAGGGACTAGCTTGTACGAGCAGTACTTC.

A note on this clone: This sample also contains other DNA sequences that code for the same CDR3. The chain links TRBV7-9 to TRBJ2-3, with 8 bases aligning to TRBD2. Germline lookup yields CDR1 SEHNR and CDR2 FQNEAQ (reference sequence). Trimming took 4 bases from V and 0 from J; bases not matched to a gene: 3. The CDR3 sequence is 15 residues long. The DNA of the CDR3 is TGTGCCAGCAGCTCTAGCGGGTCTAGCACAGATACGCAGTATTTT. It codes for CASSSSGSSTDTQYF. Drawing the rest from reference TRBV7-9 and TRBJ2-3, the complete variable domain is DTGVSQNPRHKITKRGQNVTFRCDPISEHNRLYWYRQTLGQGPEFLTYFQNEAQLEKSRLLSDRFSAERPKGSFSTLEIQRTEQGDSAMYLCASSSSGSSTDTQYFGPGTRLTVL.

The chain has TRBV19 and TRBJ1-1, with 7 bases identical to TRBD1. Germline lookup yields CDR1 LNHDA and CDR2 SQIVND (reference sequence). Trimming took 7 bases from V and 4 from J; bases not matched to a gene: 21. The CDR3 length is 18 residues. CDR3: CASTTTKRGRVSGTEAFF. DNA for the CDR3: TGTGCCAGTACCACCACGAAGAGGGGGCGAGTATCCGGCACTGAAGCTTTCTTT.

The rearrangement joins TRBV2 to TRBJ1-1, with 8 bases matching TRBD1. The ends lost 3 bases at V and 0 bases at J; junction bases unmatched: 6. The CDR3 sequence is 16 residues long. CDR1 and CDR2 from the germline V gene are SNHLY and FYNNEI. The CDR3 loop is CASSDDPGGMNTEAFF. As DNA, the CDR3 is TGTGCCAGCAGTGATGACCCAGGGGGCATGAACACTGAAGCTTTCTTT.

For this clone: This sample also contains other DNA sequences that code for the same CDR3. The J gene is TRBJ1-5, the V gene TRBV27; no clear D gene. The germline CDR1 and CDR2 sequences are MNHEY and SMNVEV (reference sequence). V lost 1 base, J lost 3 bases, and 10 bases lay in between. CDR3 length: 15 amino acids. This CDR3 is CASSLLGQHNQPQHF. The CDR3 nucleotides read TGTGCCAGCAGTTTATTGGGTCAGCACAATCAGCCCCAGCATTTT.

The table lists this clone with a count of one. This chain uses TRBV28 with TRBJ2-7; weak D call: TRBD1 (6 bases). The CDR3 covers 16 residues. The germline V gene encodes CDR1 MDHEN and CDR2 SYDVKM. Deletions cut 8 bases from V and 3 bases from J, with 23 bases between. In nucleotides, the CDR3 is TGTGCCAGCGGGGGAGCGACCGGGACAACCTACTACGAGCAGTACTTC. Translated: CASGGATGTTYYEQYF.

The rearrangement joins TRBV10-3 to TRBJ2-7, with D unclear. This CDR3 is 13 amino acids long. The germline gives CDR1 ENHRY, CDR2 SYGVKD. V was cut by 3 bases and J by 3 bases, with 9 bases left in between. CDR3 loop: CAISDGVGYEQYF. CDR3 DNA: TGTGCCATCAGTGATGGAGTGGGCTACGAGCAGTACTTC.